A single T cell receptor beta chain is shown here with its context. The data were obtained in a study of shared T cell receptors in the human thymus. Germline V gene data show CDR1 as MDHEN and CDR2 as SYDVKM. This CDR3 comprises 13 residues. Trimming took 9 bases from V and 6 from J, leaving 18 bases between them. Libraries were prepared by immunoSEQ multiplex PCR; TCRdb keeps only in-frame clonotypes and omits some of them. Here the sample spans hundreds of thousands of clones, more than 75% being singletons. The same data also contributed to another study, on human thymus T cells. That study adds: Infants, healthy and Finnish, who were having corrective surgery for congenital heart defects served as donors. Obtained as resections during corrective heart surgery, the thymus tissue was then studied. V and J genes seemed to be used with bias in thymic and blood repertoires. Related research found strongly overlapping thymic repertoires in unrelated individuals.

The source is a boy under two years old with a congenital heart defect. The chain couples TRBV28 to TRBJ2-7; no reliable D call. Sequences were obtained from thymocytes. CDR3 protein: CASRSPVTCEQYF. DNA of the CDR3: TGTGCCAGTCGTTCACCGGTTACGTGCGAGCAGTACTTC.